The sequence of this T cell receptor beta chain was determined in a study of T cell repertoires in cytomegalovirus infection. Via MiXCR, TCRdb re-called the reads, giving one row per CDR3 protein. The sample holds around 280,000 distinct CDR3 sequences, around 9.1% seen once. This clonotype appeared many times. The antigen remains unidentified. Study-level findings and limits: HLA-C-restricted CMV clonotypes gave the most frequent clonotype in two of eight donors.

The CDR3 loop spans 14 amino acids. The germline gives CDR1 MNHNS, CDR2 SASEGT. V lost 2 bases, J lost 5 bases, and 12 bases lay in between. The source material was PBMCs. The chain uses TRBV6-1 and TRBJ2-5, with a tentative D call TRBD1 (6 bases). This TCR was recovered from a human donor in good health (CMV status not recorded). Some clones in this sample may be carry-over from other donors' samples. The CDR3 DNA sequence: TGTGCCAGCAGTGAATCAGGGGTGAGGGAGACCCAGTACTTC. It encodes CASSESGVRETQYF.